This T cell receptor (beta chain) derives from a study of T cell repertoires in cytomegalovirus infection. Study summary: Researchers turned to recently identified HLA-C-restricted CMV epitopes as well as well-studied HLA-B-restricted ones. The study's findings and limits: Dominating the ex vivo response were TCR beta clonotypes that were CMV-specific and HLA-C-restricted.

TCRdb redid the calling of the reads with MiXCR, one entry per CDR3 protein. The table lists 680,000 or so distinct CDR3 sequences, roughly a third of them singletons, with approximately 18% in the top ten. This clonotype was detected only a few times. The target antigen is unknown. The TCR originated in a human donor in good health (CMV status not recorded). Some clones in this sample may be carry-over from other donors' samples. The sequencing used cultured PBMCs, collected from culture after CMV antigen stimulation.

The CDR3 spells CASRPSGDRTDTQYF. As DNA, the CDR3 is TGTGCCAGCAGGCCTAGCGGGGACCGCACAGATACGCAGTATTTT. The chain couples TRBV12-3 or TRBV12-4 to TRBJ2-3, with 9 bases fitting TRBD2. The CDR3 is 15 residues long. Unmatched junction bases numbered 5, after V lost 6 bases and J lost 1 base.